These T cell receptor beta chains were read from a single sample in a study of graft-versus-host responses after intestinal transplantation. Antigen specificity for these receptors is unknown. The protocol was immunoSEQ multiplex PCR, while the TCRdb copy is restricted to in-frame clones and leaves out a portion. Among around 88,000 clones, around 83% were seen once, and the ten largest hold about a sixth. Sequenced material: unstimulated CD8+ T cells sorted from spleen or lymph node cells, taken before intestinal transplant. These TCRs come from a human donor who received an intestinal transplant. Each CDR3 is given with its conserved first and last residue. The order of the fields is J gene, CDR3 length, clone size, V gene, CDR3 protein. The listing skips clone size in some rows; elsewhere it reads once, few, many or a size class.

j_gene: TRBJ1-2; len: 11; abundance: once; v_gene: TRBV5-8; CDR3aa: CASSFANGYTF
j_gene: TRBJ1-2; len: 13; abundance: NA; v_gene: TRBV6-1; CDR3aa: CASRRDINYGYTF
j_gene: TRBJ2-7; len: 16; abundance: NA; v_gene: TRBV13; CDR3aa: CASSLGYRVPTTEQYF
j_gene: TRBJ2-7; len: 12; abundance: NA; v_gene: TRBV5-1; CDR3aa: CASSLTHDEQYF
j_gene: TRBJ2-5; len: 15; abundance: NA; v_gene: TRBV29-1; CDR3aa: CSVNTGQGGQETQYF
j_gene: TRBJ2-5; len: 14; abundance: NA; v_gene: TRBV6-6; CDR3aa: CASSYYGQQETQYF
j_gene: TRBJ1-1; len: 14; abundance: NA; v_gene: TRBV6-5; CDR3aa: CASSTQTGGTEAFF
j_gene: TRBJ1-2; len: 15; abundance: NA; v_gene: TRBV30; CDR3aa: CAWRGGPTLNYGYTF
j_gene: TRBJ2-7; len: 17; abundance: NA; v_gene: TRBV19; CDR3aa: CASTPTVPYKTSYEQYF
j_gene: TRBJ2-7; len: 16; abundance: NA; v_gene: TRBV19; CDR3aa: CASSTLGQGASYEQYF
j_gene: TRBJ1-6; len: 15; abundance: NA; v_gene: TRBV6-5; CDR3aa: CASSSVRGYNSPLHF
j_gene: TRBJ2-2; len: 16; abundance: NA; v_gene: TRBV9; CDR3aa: CASSVEGGPVTGELFF
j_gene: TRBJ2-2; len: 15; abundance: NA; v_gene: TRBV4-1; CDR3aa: CASSQGAFATGELFF
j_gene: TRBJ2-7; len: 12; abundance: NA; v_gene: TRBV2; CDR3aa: CASARDYNEQYF
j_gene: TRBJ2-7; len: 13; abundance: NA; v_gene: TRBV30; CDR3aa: CAWSLGHVYEQYF
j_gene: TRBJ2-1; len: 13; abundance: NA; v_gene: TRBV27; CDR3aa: CASSWGSYNEQFF
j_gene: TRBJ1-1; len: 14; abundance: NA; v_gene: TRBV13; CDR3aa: CASSLGGVFSEAFF
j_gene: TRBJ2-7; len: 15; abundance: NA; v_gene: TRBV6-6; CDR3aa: CASSQLAAESYEQYF
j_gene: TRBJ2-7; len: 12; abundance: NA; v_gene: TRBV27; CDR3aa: CASSLGGYEQYF
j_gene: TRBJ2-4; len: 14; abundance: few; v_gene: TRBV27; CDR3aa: CASSLSAAVGSQYF
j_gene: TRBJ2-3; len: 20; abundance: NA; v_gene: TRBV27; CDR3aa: CASSGRGTALYQFSTDTQYF
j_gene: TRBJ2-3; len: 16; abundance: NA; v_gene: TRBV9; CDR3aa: CASTPGLSSSTDTQYF
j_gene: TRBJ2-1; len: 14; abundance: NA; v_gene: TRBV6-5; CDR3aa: CASSYAGGFNEQFF
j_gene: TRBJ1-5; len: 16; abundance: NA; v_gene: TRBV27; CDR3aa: CASSSVTGNSNQPQHF
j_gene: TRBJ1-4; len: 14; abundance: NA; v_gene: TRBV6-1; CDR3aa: CASSWTAGEEKLFF
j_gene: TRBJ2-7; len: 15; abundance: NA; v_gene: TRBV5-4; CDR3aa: CASSLGGTASYEQYF
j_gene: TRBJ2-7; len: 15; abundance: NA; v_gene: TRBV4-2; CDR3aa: CASSQETWPTYEQYF
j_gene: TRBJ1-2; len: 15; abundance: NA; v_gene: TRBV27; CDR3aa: CASSLVPQGADGYTF
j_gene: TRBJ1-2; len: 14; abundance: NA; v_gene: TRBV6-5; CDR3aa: CASSYHGSGVGYTF
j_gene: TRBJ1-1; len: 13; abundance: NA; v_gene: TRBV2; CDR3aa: CASREDPNTEAFF
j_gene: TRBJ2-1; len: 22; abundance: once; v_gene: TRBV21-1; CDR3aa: CASSKPAQTTASGNPSYNEQFF
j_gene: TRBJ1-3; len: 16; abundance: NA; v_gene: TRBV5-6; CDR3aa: CASSSITAGAGNTIYF
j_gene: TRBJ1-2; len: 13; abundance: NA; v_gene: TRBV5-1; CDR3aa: CASSITENYGYTF
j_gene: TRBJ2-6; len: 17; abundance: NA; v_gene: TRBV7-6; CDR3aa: CASSSSAAGTGANVLTF
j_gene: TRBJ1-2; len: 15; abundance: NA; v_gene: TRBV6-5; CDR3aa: CASSYSWDPKRGYTF
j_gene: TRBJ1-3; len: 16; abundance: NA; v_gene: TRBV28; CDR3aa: CASSPPDRHSGNTIYF
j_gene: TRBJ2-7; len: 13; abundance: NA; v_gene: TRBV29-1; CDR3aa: CSVEAGGPYEQYF
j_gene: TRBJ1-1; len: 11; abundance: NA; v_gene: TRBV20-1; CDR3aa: CSASWGNEAFF
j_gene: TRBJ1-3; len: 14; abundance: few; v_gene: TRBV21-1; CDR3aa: CARTGGVSGNTIYF
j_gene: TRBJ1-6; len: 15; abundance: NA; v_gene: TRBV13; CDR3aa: CASSASGQGDSPLHF
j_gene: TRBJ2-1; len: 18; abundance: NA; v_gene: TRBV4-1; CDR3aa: CASSQGLWGGRIGNEQFF
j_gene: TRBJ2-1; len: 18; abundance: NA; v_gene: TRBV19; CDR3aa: CASSIRSGTSASYNEQFF
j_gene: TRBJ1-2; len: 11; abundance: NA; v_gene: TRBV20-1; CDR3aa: CSARGDYGYTF
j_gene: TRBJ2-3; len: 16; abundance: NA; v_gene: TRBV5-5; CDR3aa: CASSPYPDISTDTQYF
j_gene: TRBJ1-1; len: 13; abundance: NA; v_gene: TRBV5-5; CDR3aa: CASSPRSGTEAFF
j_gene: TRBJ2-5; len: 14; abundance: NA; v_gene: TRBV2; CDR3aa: CASKGGPYQETQYF
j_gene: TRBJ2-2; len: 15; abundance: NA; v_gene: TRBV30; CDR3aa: CAWSGGGLYTGELFF